The present T cell receptor beta chain was sequenced within a study of T cells in Graves' hyperthyroidism and ophthalmopathy. V was clipped by 5 bases and J by 3 bases, with 20 bases between them. Germline CDR1 is MGHDK and CDR2 is SYGVNS. The CDR3 extends over 16 amino acids. Amplification of TCR beta CDR3 regions used RNA as the template. TCR CDR3 underwent first-round RT-PCR with the HTBI primer set. One entry per CDR3 protein results from TCRdb running MiXCR on the multiplex PCR reads. This table has 500,000 to 600,000 distinct CDR3 sequences, 46% appearing once. The V call is TRBV25-1, the J call TRBJ2-7; D possibly matches TRBD1 or TRBD2 (5 bases each). Sequencing was done on a sample of peripheral blood or thyroid tissue (not recorded which). The source of this sequence is an adult woman with Graves' disease, either hyperthyroidism or ophthalmopathy (not recorded which). CDR3 loop: CASSYRAGDLSYEQYF. The CDR3 nucleotides read TGTGCCAGCAGTTACCGGGCCGGGGACCTCAGCTACGAGCAGTACTTC.